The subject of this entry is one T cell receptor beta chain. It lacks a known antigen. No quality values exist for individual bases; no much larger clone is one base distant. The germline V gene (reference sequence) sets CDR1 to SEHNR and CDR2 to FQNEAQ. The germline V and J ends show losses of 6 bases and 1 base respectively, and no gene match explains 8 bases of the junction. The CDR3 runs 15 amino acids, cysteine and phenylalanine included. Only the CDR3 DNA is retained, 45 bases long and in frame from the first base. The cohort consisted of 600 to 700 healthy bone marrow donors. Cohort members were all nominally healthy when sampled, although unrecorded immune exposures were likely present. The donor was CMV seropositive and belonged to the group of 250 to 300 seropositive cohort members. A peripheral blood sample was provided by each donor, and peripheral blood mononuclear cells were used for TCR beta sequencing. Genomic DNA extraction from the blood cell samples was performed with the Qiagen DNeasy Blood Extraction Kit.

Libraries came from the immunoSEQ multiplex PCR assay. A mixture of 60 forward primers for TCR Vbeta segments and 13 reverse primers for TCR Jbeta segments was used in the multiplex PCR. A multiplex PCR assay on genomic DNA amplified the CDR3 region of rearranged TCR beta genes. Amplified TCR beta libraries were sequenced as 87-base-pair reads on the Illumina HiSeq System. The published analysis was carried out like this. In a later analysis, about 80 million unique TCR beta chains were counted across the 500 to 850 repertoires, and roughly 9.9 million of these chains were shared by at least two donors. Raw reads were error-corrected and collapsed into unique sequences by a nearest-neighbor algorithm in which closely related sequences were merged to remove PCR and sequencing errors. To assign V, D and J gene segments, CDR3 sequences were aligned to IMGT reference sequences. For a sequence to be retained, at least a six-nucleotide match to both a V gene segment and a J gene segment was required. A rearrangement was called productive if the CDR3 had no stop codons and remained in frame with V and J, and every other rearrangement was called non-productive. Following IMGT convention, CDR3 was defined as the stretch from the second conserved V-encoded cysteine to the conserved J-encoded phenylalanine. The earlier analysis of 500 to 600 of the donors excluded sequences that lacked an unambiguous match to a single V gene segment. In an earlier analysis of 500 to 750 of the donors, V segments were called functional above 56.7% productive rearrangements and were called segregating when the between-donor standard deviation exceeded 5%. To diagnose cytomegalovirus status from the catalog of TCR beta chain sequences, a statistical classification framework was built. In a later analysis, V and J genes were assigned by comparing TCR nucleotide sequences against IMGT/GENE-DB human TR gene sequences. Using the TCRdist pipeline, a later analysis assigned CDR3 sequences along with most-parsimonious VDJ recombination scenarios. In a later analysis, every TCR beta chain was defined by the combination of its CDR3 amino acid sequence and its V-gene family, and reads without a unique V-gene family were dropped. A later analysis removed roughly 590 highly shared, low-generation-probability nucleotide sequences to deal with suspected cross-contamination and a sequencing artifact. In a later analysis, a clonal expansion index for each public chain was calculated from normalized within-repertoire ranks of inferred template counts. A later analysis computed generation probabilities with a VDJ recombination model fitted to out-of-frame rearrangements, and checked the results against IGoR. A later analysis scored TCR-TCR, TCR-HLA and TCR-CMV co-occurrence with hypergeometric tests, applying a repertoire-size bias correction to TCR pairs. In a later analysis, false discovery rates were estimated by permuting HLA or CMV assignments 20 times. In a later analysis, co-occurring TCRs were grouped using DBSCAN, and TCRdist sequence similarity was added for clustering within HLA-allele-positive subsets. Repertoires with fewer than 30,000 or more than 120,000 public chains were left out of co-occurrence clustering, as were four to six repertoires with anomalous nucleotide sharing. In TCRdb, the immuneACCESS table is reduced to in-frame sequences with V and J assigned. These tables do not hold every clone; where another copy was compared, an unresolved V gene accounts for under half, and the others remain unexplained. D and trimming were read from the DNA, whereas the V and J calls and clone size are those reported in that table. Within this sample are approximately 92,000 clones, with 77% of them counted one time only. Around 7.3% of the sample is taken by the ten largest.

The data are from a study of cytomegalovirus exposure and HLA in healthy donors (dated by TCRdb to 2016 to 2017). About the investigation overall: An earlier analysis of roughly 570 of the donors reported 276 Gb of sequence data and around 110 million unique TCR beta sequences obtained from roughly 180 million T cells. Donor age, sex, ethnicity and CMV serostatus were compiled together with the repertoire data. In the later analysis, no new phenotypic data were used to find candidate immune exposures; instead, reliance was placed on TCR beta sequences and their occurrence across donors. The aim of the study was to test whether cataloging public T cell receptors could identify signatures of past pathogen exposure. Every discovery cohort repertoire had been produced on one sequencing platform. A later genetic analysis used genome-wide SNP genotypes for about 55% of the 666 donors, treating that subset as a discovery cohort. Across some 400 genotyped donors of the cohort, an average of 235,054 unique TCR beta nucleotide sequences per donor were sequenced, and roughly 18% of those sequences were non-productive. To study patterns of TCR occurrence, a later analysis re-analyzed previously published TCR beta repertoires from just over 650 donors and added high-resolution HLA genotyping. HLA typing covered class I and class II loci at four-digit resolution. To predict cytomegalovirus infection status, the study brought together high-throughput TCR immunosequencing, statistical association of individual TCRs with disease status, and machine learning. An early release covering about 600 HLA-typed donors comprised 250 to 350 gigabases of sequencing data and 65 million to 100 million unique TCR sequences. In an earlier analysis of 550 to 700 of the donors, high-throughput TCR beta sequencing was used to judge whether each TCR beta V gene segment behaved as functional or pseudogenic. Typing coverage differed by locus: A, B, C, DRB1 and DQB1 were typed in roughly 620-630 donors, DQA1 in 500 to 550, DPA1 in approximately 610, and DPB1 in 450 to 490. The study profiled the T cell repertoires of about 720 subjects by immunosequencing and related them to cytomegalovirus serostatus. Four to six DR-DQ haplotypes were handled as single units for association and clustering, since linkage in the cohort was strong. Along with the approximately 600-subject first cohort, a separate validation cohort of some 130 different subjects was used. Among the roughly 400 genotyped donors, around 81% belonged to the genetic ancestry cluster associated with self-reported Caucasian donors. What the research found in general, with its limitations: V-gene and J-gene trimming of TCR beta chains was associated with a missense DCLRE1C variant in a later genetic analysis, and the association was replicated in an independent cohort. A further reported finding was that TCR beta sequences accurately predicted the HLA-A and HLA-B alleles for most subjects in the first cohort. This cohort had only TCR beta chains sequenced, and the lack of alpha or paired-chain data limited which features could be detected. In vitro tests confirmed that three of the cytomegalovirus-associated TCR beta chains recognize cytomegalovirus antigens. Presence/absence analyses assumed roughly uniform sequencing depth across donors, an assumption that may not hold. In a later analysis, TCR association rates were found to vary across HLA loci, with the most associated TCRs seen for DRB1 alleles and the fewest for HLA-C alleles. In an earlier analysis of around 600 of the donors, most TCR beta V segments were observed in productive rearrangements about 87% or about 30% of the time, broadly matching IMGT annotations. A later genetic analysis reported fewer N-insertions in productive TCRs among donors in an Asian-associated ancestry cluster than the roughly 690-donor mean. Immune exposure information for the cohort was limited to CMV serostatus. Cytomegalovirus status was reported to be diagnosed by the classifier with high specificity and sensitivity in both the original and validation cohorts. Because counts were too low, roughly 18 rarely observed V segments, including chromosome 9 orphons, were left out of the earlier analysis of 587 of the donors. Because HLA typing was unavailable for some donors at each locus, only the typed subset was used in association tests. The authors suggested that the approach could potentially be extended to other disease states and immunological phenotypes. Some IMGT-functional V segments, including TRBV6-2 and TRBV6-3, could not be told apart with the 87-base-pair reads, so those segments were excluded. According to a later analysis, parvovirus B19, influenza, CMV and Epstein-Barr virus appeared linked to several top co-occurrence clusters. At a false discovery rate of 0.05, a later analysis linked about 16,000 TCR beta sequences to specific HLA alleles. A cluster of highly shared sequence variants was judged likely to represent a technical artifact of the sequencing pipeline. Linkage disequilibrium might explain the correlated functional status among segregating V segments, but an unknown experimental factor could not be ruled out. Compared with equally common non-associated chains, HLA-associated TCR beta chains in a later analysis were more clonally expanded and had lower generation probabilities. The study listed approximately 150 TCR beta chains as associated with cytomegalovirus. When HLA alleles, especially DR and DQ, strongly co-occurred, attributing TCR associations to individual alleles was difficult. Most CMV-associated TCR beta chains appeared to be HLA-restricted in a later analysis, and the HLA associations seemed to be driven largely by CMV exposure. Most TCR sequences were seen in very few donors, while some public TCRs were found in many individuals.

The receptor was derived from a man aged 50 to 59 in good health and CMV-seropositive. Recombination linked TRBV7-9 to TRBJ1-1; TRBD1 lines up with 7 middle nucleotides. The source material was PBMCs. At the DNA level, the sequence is TGTGCCAGCAGTTTTCCCGGGACAGAGAACACTGAAGCTTTCTTT. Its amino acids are CASSFPGTENTEAFF.